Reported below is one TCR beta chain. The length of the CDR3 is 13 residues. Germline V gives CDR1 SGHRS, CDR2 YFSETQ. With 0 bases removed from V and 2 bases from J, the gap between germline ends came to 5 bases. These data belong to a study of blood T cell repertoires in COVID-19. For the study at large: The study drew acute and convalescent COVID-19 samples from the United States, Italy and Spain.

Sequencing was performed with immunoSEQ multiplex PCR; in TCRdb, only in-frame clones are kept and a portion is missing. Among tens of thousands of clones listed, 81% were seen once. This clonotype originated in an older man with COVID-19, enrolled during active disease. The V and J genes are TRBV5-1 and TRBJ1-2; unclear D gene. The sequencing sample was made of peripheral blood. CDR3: CASSLGTNYGYTF. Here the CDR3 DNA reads TGCGCCAGCAGCTTGGGTACAAACTATGGCTACACCTTC. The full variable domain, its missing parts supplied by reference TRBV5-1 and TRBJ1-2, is KAGVTQTPRYLIKTRGQQVTLSCSPISGHRSVSWYQQTPGQGLQFLFEYFSETQRNKGNFPGRFSGRQFSNSRSEMNVSTLELGDSALYLCASSLGTNYGYTFGSGTRLTVV.